A selection of T cell receptor beta chains follows, all from one sample in a study of cytomegalovirus exposure and HLA in healthy donors. Clones were read by immunoSEQ multiplex PCR, and TCRdb kept only the in-frame ones, dropping some. The table records 150,000 to 200,000 clones, roughly four fifths of them present only once. Sequencing used PBMCs. These TCRs come from a man aged 30 to 45 in good health and CMV-seronegative. Both conserved end residues are part of each CDR3. A D gene is named only where the DNA matches it firmly. Part of the rows lack a size; the others show once, few, many or a class for expanded clones.

v_gene	abundance	j_gene	d_gene	CDR3aa	CDR3nt
TRBV10-3	NA	TRBJ2-7	NA	CAITPAGTGLYEQYF	TGTGCCATCACACCGGCGGGAACGGGGCTCTACGAGCAGTACTTC
TRBV28	few	TRBJ1-5	NA	CASSTSGADSNQPQHF	TGTGCCAGCAGCACCTCTGGGGCGGATAGCAATCAGCCCCAGCATTTT
TRBV5-1	NA	TRBJ2-7	NA	CASSLSGLHSYEQYF	TGCGCCAGCAGCTTGTCAGGGCTGCACTCCTACGAGCAGTACTTC
TRBV23-1	NA	TRBJ2-1	NA	CASSQLPYGRGPRCEQFF	TGCGCCAGCAGTCAATTACCCTACGGGAGGGGGCCTCGCTGTGAGCAGTTCTTC
TRBV7-3	NA	TRBJ1-1	NA	CASSSGVGNTEAFF	TGTGCCAGCAGCTCCGGGGTAGGGAACACTGAAGCTTTCTTT
TRBV5-4	NA	TRBJ2-2	TRBD2	CASSPSGRTNTGELFF	TGTGCCAGCAGCCCTAGCGGGAGGACGAACACCGGGGAGCTGTTTTTT
TRBV5-1	NA	TRBJ1-1	NA	CASSSFSNTEAFF	TGCGCCAGCAGCTCTTTTTCGAACACTGAAGCTTTCTTT
TRBV27	NA	TRBJ2-7	NA	CATSPDSRYSYEQYF	TGTGCCACCTCACCGGACAGCCGTTATTCCTACGAGCAGTACTTC
TRBV2	NA	TRBJ2-7	TRBD2	CASLGLAGGRYEQYF	TGTGCCAGCTTGGGACTAGCGGGAGGGCGGTACGAGCAGTACTTC
TRBV15	NA	TRBJ2-5	NA	CATSRDHRAETQYF	TGTGCCACCAGCAGAGATCACAGGGCGGAGACCCAGTACTTC
TRBV15	NA	TRBJ1-1	TRBD1	CATRPEGAGNTEAFF	TGTGCCACCAGACCCGAGGGGGCAGGGAACACTGAAGCTTTCTTT
TRBV21-1	NA	TRBJ2-7	NA	CASSPPGRGDYEQYF	TGTGCCAGCAGCCCCCCGGGGAGGGGTGACTACGAGCAGTACTTC
TRBV25-1	NA	TRBJ1-2	NA	CASSLRDNEPYGYTF	TGTGCCAGCAGTCTGAGGGACAATGAGCCGTATGGCTACACCTTC
TRBV28	NA	TRBJ2-7	TRBD1	CASSLWGQGSYEQYF	TGTGCCAGCAGTTTATGGGGACAGGGATCCTACGAGCAGTACTTC
TRBV6-1	once	TRBJ2-1	TRBD1	CASSGKGGRGRLWGEQFF	TGTGCCAGCAGTGGAAAGGGGGGCAGGGGGCGTCTATGGGGTGAGCAGTTCTTC
TRBV29-1	NA	TRBJ1-4	NA	CSVEGAGANEKLFF	TGCAGCGTTGAGGGGGCAGGGGCTAATGAAAAACTGTTTTTT
TRBV14	NA	TRBJ1-1	NA	CASSQDRGRLNTEAFF	TGTGCCAGCAGCCAAGATCGAGGGCGGCTGAACACTGAAGCTTTCTTT
TRBV5-1	once	TRBJ2-1	TRBD2	CASSLTSGAHNEQFF	TGCGCCAGCAGCTTGACTAGCGGGGCCCACAATGAGCAGTTCTTC
TRBV14	once	TRBJ2-1	TRBD2	CASSQFGLADNEQFF	TGTGCCAGCAGCCAATTTGGACTAGCGGACAATGAGCAGTTCTTC
TRBV7-6	NA	TRBJ2-1	TRBD1	CASSSVLQGVYNEQFF	TGTGCCAGCAGCTCGGTGCTGCAGGGGGTTTACAATGAGCAGTTCTTC
TRBV4-1	NA	TRBJ2-3	NA	CASSHGTSTDTQYF	TGCGCCAGCAGCCACGGGACTAGCACAGATACGCAGTATTTT
TRBV7-2	NA	TRBJ2-1	TRBD2	CASSLGTSGISSYNEQFF	TGTGCCAGCAGCTTAGGGACTAGCGGGATTAGTTCCTACAATGAGCAGTTCTTC
TRBV9	NA	TRBJ2-5	TRBD2	CASSVGDIQRGWQETQYF	TGTGCCAGCAGCGTAGGAGACATCCAGCGGGGCTGGCAAGAGACCCAGTACTTC
TRBV7-3	NA	TRBJ1-1	TRBD1	CASSLDRVTEAFF	TGTGCCAGCAGCTTGGACAGGGTTACTGAAGCTTTCTTT
TRBV7-3	NA	TRBJ2-3	NA	CASSQLADSSTDTQYF	TGTGCCAGCAGCCAGTTGGCGGATTCTAGCACAGATACGCAGTATTTT
TRBV5-1	NA	TRBJ1-4	NA	CASSTRGGGEKLFF	TGCGCCAGCAGCACCCGGGGGGGAGGTGAAAAACTGTTTTTT
TRBV10-3	once	TRBJ2-1	TRBD1	CAISETGAGNEQFF	TGTGCCATCAGCGAGACAGGGGCGGGGAATGAGCAGTTCTTC
TRBV9	NA	TRBJ1-1	TRBD1	CASSPPGQVNTEAFF	TGTGCCAGCAGCCCACCGGGACAGGTGAACACTGAAGCTTTCTTT
TRBV30	NA	TRBJ2-5	TRBD2	CGGGPRGTQYF	TGTGGGGGGGGTCCTCGCGGGACCCAGTACTTC
TRBV7-2	NA	TRBJ1-5	TRBD1	CASSRRQGNQPQHF	TGTGCCAGCAGCCGACGACAGGGTAATCAGCCCCAGCATTTT
TRBV7-2	NA	TRBJ2-1	TRBD1	CASSPSGGTGWAYNEQFF	TGTGCCAGCAGCCCAAGTGGGGGGACAGGGTGGGCCTACAATGAGCAGTTCTTC
TRBV5-1	few	TRBJ1-4	NA	CASADVGQSNEKLFF	TGCGCCAGCGCAGACGTCGGACAGAGTAATGAAAAACTGTTTTTT
TRBV5-4	NA	TRBJ2-7	TRBD1	CASSLYRDRGIYEQYF	TGTGCCAGCAGCCTGTACCGGGACAGGGGAATCTACGAGCAGTACTTC
TRBV6-1	few	TRBJ2-1	TRBD2	CASSEGRLAGRNNEQFF	TGTGCCAGCAGTGAAGGTCGACTAGCGGGACGGAACAATGAGCAGTTCTTC
TRBV9	NA	TRBJ2-1	NA	CASSTSGETYNEQFF	TGTGCCAGCAGCACAAGCGGTGAGACTTACAATGAGCAGTTCTTC
TRBV6-1	NA	TRBJ2-3	TRBD1	CASSETQGAGTDTQYF	TGTGCCAGCAGTGAAACCCAGGGGGCCGGCACAGATACGCAGTATTTT
TRBV28	NA	TRBJ2-7	TRBD1	CASRRQGGTREQYF	TGTGCCAGCAGACGACAGGGGGGTACGCGCGAGCAGTACTTC
TRBV19	once	TRBJ1-5	NA	CASSTHTGPQHF	TGTGCCAGTAGTACCCACACAGGGCCCCAGCATTTT
TRBV25-1	NA	TRBJ2-7	TRBD1	CASRGLPGQGAYEQYF	TGTGCCAGCAGAGGGCTTCCGGGACAGGGGGCCTACGAGCAGTACTTC
TRBV2	NA	TRBJ1-5	TRBD1	CASSDRGRGSNQPQHF	TGTGCCAGCAGTGACAGGGGGCGCGGGAGCAATCAGCCCCAGCATTTT
TRBV2	NA	TRBJ2-6	TRBD1	CASSAKRQGSFFSGANVLTF	TGTGCCAGCAGTGCGAAGCGACAGGGGTCATTCTTCTCTGGGGCCAACGTCCTGACTTTC
TRBV27	few	TRBJ2-1	NA	CASSLGGTLNNEQFF	TGTGCCAGCAGTTTAGGCGGGACCCTAAACAATGAGCAGTTCTTC
TRBV27	NA	TRBJ2-3	NA	CASSSERSTDTQYF	TGTGCCAGCAGTTCTGAGCGGAGCACAGATACGCAGTATTTT
TRBV19	NA	TRBJ1-4	TRBD1	CASSMGDRNNEKLFF	TGTGCCAGTAGTATGGGGGACAGGAATAATGAAAAACTGTTTTTT
TRBV6-6	NA	TRBJ1-1	NA	CASRPTWGGTEAFF	TGTGCCAGCAGGCCGACCTGGGGGGGCACTGAAGCTTTCTTT